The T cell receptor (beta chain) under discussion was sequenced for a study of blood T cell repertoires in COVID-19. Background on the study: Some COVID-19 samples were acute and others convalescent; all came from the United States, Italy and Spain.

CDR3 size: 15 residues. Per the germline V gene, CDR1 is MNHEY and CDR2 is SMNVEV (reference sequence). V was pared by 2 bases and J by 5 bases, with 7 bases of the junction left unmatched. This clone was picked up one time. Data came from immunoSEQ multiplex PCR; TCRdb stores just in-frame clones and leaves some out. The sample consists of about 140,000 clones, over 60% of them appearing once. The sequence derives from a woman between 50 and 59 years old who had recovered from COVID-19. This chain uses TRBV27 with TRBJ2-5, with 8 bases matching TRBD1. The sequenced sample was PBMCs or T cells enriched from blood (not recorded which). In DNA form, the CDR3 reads TGTGCCAGCAGTTTAAATGGACAGGGCGGGGAGACCCAGTACTTC. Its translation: CASSLNGQGGETQYF.